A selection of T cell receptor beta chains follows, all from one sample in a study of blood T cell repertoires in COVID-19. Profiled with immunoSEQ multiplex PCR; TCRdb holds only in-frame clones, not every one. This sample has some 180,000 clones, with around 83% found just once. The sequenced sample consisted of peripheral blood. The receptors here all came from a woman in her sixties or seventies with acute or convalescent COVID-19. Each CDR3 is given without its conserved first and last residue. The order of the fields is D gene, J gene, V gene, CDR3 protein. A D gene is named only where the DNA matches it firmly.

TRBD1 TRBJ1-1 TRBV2 ASSPDRDTEAF
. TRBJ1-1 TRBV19 ASSIDGTKNTEAF
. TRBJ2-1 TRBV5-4 ASSLAGRPGEQF
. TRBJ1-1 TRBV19 ASSMWQNTEAF
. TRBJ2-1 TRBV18 ASSPQQGGEQF
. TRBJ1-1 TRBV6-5 ASSTRERAEAF
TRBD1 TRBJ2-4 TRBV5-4 ASSSTGEENIQY
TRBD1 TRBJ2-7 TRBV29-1 SVAWTGGYEQY
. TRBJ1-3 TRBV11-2 ASSFRGYSGNTIY
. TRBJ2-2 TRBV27 ASSSANTGELF
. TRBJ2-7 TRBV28 ASKPSTGPYGEQY
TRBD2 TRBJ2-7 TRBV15 ATSRDVLAGVYEQY
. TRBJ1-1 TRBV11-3 ASSPKGVMNTEAF
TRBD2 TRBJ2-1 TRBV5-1 ASSPGTRSLPFDEQF
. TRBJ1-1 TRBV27 ASSSSPSRVAEAF
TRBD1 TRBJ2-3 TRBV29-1 SVRQRRDRYETDTQY
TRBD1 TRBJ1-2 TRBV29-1 SVRRGTGGAGGYT
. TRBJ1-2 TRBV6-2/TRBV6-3 ASSPPQGSSFYGYT
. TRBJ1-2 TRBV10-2 ALGEGVSSQANYGYT
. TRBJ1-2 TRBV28 ASSLVGAYGYT